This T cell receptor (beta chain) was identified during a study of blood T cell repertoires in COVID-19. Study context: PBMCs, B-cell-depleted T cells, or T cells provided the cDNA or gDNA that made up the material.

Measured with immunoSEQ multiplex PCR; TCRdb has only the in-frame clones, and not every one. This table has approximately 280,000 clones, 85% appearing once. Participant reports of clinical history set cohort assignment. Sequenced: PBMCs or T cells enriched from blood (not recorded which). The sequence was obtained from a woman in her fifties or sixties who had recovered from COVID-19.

The CDR3 region has the DNA TGTGCCAGCAGCGTAGCGGGTAGCGGGAGTAACTACGAGCAGTACTTC. It specifies CASSVAGSGSNYEQYF. The chain carries TRBV9 and TRBJ2-7, with 9 bases that match TRBD2. The ends lost 0 bases at V and 3 bases at J; junction bases unmatched: 7. From germline, CDR1 is SGDLS and CDR2 YYNGEE. This CDR3 spans 16 amino acids.